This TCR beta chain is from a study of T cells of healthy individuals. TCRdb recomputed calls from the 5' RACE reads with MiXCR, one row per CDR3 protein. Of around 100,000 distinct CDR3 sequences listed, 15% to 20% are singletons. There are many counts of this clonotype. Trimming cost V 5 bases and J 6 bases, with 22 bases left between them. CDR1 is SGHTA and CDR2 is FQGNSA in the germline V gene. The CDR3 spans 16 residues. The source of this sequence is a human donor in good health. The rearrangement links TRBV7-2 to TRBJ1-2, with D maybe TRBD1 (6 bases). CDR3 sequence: CASSPNWGGGRHGYTF. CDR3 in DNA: TGTGCCAGCAGCCCTAATTGGGGGGGCGGTAGGCATGGCTACACCTTC.